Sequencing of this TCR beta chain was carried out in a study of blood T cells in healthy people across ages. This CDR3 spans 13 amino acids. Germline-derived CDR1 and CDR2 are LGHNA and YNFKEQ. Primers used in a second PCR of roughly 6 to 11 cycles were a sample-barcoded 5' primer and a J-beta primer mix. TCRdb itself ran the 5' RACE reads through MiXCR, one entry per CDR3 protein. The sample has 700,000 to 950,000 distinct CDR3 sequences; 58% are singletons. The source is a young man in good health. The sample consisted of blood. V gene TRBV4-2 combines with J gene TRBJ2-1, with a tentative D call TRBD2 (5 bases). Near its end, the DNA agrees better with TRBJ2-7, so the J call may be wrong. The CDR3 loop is CASSREIYNEQYF. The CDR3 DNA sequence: TGTGCCAGCAGCCGGGAGATATACAATGAGCAGTACTTC.